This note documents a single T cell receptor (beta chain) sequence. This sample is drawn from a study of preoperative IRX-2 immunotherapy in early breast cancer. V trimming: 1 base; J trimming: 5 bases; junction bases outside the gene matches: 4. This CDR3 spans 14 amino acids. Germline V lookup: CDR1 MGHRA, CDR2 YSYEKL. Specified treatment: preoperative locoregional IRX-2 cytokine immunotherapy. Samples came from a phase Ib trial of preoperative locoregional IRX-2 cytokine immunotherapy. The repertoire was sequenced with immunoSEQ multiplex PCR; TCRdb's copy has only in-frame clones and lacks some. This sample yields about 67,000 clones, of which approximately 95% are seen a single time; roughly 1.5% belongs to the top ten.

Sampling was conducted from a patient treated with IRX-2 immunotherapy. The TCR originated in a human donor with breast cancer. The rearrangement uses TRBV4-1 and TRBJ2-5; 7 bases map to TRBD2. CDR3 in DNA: TGCGCCAGCAGCCAAGTTGGGACTAAGGAGACCCAGTACTTC. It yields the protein CASSQVGTKETQYF.